One and the same sample provided the 25 T cell receptor beta chains below, sequenced in a study of regulatory T cells in long-lasting Graves disease (dated by TCRdb to the early 2020s). In the paper's terms, the time point label means: persistent/refractory GD, antithyroid drugs over 5 years with positive TRAb. For both TCR sequencing and RNA sequencing, RNA was extracted from PBMCs using TRIzol. Receptor amplification or capture employed multiplex PCR. Sequencing was performed on an Illumina HiSeq 4000. To build TCR beta libraries, CDR3 regions were amplified by Arm-PCR using iRepertoire HTBI primers. The public reads were reanalyzed by TCRdb: fastp trimming at Q25, MiXCR alignment, in-frame beta chains only. Each entry is one CDR3 protein sequence, shown with its most common DNA and genes. This sample holds 400,000 to 600,000 distinct CDR3 sequences; roughly a fifth were observed only once. Roughly 7% of the sample lies in the top ten.

The sample was peripheral blood mononuclear cells (PBMCs), taken when the disease was refractory, from a patient treated with antithyroid drugs. The receptors come from a female donor with Graves disease.

V is TRBV11-1 and J is TRBJ2-3; 7 bases are a match to TRBD2. This CDR3 comprises 15 residues. CDR1 is SGHAT and CDR2 is FQDESV in the germline V gene (reference sequence). V lost 1 base, J lost 5 bases, and 6 bases stayed unmatched. CDR3 in DNA: TGTGCCAGCAGCTTAGGTGGGAGGGTCGGAGATACGCAGTATTTT. It encodes CASSLGGRVGDTQYF.

This clonotype has only a few counts. The rearrangement uses TRBV19 and TRBJ2-7; TRBD2 matches at 12 bases. V trimming: 5 bases; J trimming: 0 bases; junction bases outside the gene matches: 5. Germline CDR1 and CDR2: LNHDA and SQIVND (reference sequence). The CDR3 loop spans 16 amino acids. The CDR3 nucleotides are TGTGCCAGTAGTGTACTAGCGGGAGGTACCTCCTACGAGCAGTACTTC. Protein sequence: CASSVLAGGTSYEQYF.

The CDR3 DNA is TGTGCCAGCAGTGAATTTGGCAGAAAACAAGAGACCCAGTACTTC. Translation gives CASSEFGRKQETQYF. This chain links TRBV25-1 with TRBJ2-5; D is undetermined. This CDR3 has 15 residues. Germline V CDR1 and CDR2: MGHDK, SYGVNS. V gave up 1 base and J gave up 2 bases, with 11 bases separating them.

This clonotype was detected many times. This chain connects TRBV11-1 to TRBJ2-7; tentatively, D is TRBD1 (6 bases). V was cut by 1 base and J by 5 bases, with 15 bases left in between. The germline V gene has CDR1 SGHAT and CDR2 FQDESV (reference sequence). The CDR3 spans 15 residues. CDR3 bases: TGTGCCAGCAGCTTAGAGGCGGCCAGGGGCGACGAGCAGTACTTC. Protein sequence: CASSLEAARGDEQYF. The entire variable domain, with the rest obtained from reference TRBV11-1 and TRBJ2-7, is as follows: EAEVAQSPRYKITEKSQAVAFWCDPISGHATLYWYRQILGQGPELLVQFQDESVVDDSQLPKDRFSAERLKGVDSTLKIQPAELGDSAMYLCASSLEAARGDEQYFGPGTRLTVT.

This clonotype was found many times. The gene calls are TRBV28 and TRBJ2-7, with a weak D call TRBD2 (5 bases). The CDR3 contains 13 residues. The germline CDR1 and CDR2 sequences are MDHEN and SYDVKM. Deletions cut 7 bases from V and 5 bases from J, with 15 bases between. The CDR3 sequence is CASNPGLGDEQYF. Here the CDR3 DNA reads TGTGCCAGCAATCCGGGGTTGGGAGACGAGCAGTACTTC.

This clonotype was detected only once. The chain uses TRBV5-1 and TRBJ2-7; 11 bases line up with TRBD2. The CDR3 sequence is 15 residues long. Trimming removed 5 bases from V and 1 base from J; junction bases left unmatched: 5. Germline V lookup: CDR1 SGHRS, CDR2 YFSETQ. CDR3 sequence reads: CASRLLAGASYEQYF. The CDR3 DNA reads TGCGCCAGCAGGTTACTAGCGGGGGCTTCCTACGAGCAGTACTTC.

The chain links TRBV7-2 to TRBJ2-5; 14 positions agree with TRBD2. From germline, CDR1 is SGHTA and CDR2 FQGNSA. The CDR3 totals 16 residues. V lost 5 bases, J lost 5 bases, and 7 bases stayed unmatched. The CDR3 protein is CASSATSGRAGETQYF. Here the CDR3 DNA reads TGTGCCAGCAGCGCGACTAGCGGGAGGGCCGGGGAGACCCAGTACTTC.

J is TRBJ2-7 and V is TRBV11-2; 10 bases align to TRBD1. CDR3 size: 16 residues. The V segment lost 1 base and the J segment 4 bases; nucleotides outside the gene matches: 7. Per germline, CDR1 SGHAT and CDR2 FQNNGV. The CDR3 DNA is TGTGCCAGCAGCTTAGGTCCGGGACAGGGGTTTTACGAGCAGTACTTC. This gives the protein CASSLGPGQGFYEQYF.

This rearrangement joins TRBV3-1 to TRBJ1-6; possibly TRBD1 for D (6 bases). CDR3 size: 13 residues. V lost 6 bases and J 8 bases, leaving 11 bases between the germline ends. Germline V gene lookup returns CDR1 LGHDT and CDR2 YNNKEL (reference sequence). CDR3: CASSSDRYSPLHF. CDR3 nucleotides: TGTGCCAGCAGTTCTGACAGGTATTCACCCCTCCACTTT.

In the case of this clonotype: A read error may be the cause here, since a much bigger clone is one base away. The chain is built from TRBV28 and TRBJ1-2; D is unclear. This CDR3 comprises 11 residues. CDR1 is MDHEN, CDR2 SYDVKM, per germline. V lost 11 bases, J lost 3 bases, and 10 bases lay in between. CDR3 DNA sequence: TGTGCCGGCAAACCTGACTATGGCTACACCTTC. As protein: CAGKPDYGYTF.

The chain uses TRBV12-3 or TRBV12-4 and TRBJ2-2, with TRBD1 as a possible D gene (6 bases). The CDR3 sequence is 13 residues long. V was cut by 6 bases and J by 6 bases, with 11 bases left in between. In DNA form, the CDR3 reads TGTGCCAGCAGCGCAGGGGTCGCCGGGGAGCTGTTTTTT. It specifies CASSAGVAGELFF.

This clonotype was seen many times. The chain combines TRBV6-5 with TRBJ2-7; 7 nucleotides line up with TRBD2. The V and J ends lost 3 bases and 4 bases, in that order; junction bases with no gene match: 12. Germline CDR1 and CDR2: MNHEY and SVGAGI. This CDR3 region has 16 residues. Written as DNA, the CDR3 is TGTGCCAGCAGTTATAATCGCCTAGCGGACTTTTACGAGCAGTACTTC. It codes for CASSYNRLADFYEQYF.

The sample holds a few counts of this clonotype. V is TRBV7-2 and J is TRBJ1-5; no clear D gene. CDR3 length: 14 residues. Germline CDR1 and CDR2: SGHTA and FQGNSA. The ends were cut back, 4 bases at V and 3 bases at J, with 10 bases in the middle. The DNA of the CDR3 is TGTGCCAGCAGCTCTCCACGGTCCAATCAGCCCCAGCATTTT. Protein product: CASSSPRSNQPQHF.

The V and J genes are TRBV19 and TRBJ1-3, with D possibly TRBD1 on 6 matching bases. This CDR3 is built from 14 residues. Trimming stripped 5 bases from V and 4 bases from J, with 12 bases between. Germline-derived CDR1 and CDR2 are LNHDA and SQIVND (reference sequence). In nucleotides, the CDR3 is TGTGCCAGTAGTCCAACGGGACACGGAAACACCATATATTTT. This encodes CASSPTGHGNTIYF.

Here the CDR3 DNA reads TGTGCCAGCTCAAGACCAGCTAATGAGCAGTTCTTC. The encoded protein is CASSRPANEQFF. The chain joins TRBV18 to TRBJ2-1; no definite D call. CDR3 length equals 12 residues. The germline V and J ends were trimmed by 5 bases and 7 bases, with 9 bases remaining between them. In germline, CDR1 is KGHSH, CDR2 LQKENI. Complete variable domain (other parts from reference TRBV18 and TRBJ2-1): NAGVMQNPRHLVRRRGQEARLRCSPMKGHSHVYWYRQLPEEGLKFMVYLQKENIIDESGMPKERFSAEFPKEGPSILRIQQVVRGDSAAYFCASSRPANEQFFGPGTRLTVL.

This clonotype occurred many times. The V call is TRBV28, the J call TRBJ1-1; 7 bases align to TRBD1. J was trimmed by 3 bases and V by 4 bases; bases with no gene match: 8. Per germline, CDR1 MDHEN and CDR2 SYDVKM. The CDR3 spans 15 residues. CDR3 coding DNA: TGTGCCAGCAGTTCCCTTGGCAGGGGGGACACTGAAGCTTTCTTT. Protein: CASSSLGRGDTEAFF.

About this clonotype: This sequence may be a read error, since a much larger clone differs from it by one base. V usage is TRBV6-2 or TRBV6-3 and J usage is TRBJ2-7; weak D call: TRBD2 (5 bases). The CDR3 runs to 12 residues. Germline assignment: CDR1 MNHEY and CDR2 SVGEGT. The CDR3 region is CVSSYPSHEQYF. CDR3 nucleotide sequence: TGTGTCAGCAGTTATCCTAGCCACGAGCAGTACTTC.

In this sample, this clonotype turned up once. The V gene is TRBV10-3, the J gene TRBJ2-2; D call uncertain. The V end lost 11 bases, the J end lost 5 bases, and 18 bases lay between the germline ends. The CDR3 length is 14 residues. Germline V gives CDR1 ENHRY, CDR2 SYGVKD. CDR3 DNA: TGTGCCGCCACAAACATCCCTCGGACCGGGGAGCTGTTTTTT. Translated: CAATNIPRTGELFF.

There are many counts of this clonotype. The V gene is TRBV12-3 or TRBV12-4, the J gene TRBJ2-7; 8 bases align to TRBD2. CDR3 length equals 14 residues. The V gene end was trimmed by 7 bases and the J gene end by 5 bases; junction bases not matched to a gene: 10. The CDR3 DNA sequence: TGTGCCAGCAACCCAGCGGGAGAGGCACACGAGCAGTACTTC. Protein product: CASNPAGEAHEQYF.

There are many counts of this clonotype. The rearrangement links TRBV28 to TRBJ1-2; D is undetermined. Trimming removed 7 bases at V and 7 bases at J, with 13 bases between. The CDR3 totals 12 residues. Germline V lookup: CDR1 MDHEN, CDR2 SYDVKM. The CDR3: CASTRDMPGYTF. The CDR3 DNA follows: TGTGCCAGCACCAGAGACATGCCTGGCTACACCTTC.

This clonotype has a handful of counts. The V and J genes are TRBV5-1 and TRBJ1-1; tentative D call: TRBD1 (6 bases). V was shortened by 3 bases and J by 2 bases, with 14 bases between the two germline ends. The germline V gene has CDR1 SGHRS and CDR2 YFSETQ. The CDR3 extends over 15 amino acids. CDR3: CASSSGQRFNTEAFF. In DNA form, the CDR3 reads TGCGCCAGCAGCTCCGGACAGCGTTTCAACACTGAAGCTTTCTTT.

The chain carries TRBV7-6 and TRBJ2-7, with unresolved D. V gave up 4 bases and J gave up 2 bases, with 6 bases separating them. The germline V gene has CDR1 SGHVS and CDR2 FNYEAQ. The CDR3 spans 12 residues. Here the CDR3 DNA reads TGTGCCAGCAGCTCCCGGCCCTACGAGCAGTACTTC. It specifies CASSSRPYEQYF.

The chain has TRBV7-4 and TRBJ2-7; TRBD2 matches 9 bases. The V and J ends lost 10 bases and 2 bases, in that order; junction bases with no gene match: 15. The CDR3 spans 16 residues. In germline, CDR1 is SGHVT, CDR2 SQSDAQ. The CDR3 nucleotides are TGTGCCACGGGCCCCACCCAGCGGGAGGTCACCTACGAGCAGTACTTC. Translated, it gives CATGPTQREVTYEQYF.

This clonotype has ten or more counts. This rearrangement joins TRBV3-1 to TRBJ2-5; 9 bases are a match to TRBD1. V dropped 3 bases and J dropped 5; count of bases not matched to a gene: 10. Germline values: CDR1 LGHDT, CDR2 YNNKEL (reference sequence). This CDR3 has 16 residues. As DNA, the CDR3 is TGTGCCAGCAGCCACCGCCGACAGGGGGGTGAGGAGACCCAGTACTTC. The encoded protein is CASSHRRQGGEETQYF.

Many counts were recorded for this clonotype. This chain connects TRBV7-8 to TRBJ1-1; D is uncertain. The CDR3 runs 18 residues. V was pared by 5 bases and J by 6 bases, with 28 bases between. The germline gives CDR1 SGHVS, CDR2 FQNEAQ. The CDR3 sequence is CASSRYATLVHYNPEAFF. For the CDR3, the DNA is TGTGCCAGCAGCCGATACGCGACCCTGGTGCACTACAACCCTGAAGCTTTCTTT. The whole variable domain, filled in from reference TRBV7-8 and TRBJ1-1, reads GAGVSQSPRYKVAKRGQDVALRCDPISGHVSLFWYQQALGQGPEFLTYFQNEAQLDKSGLPSDRFFAERPEGSVSTLKIQRTQQEDSAVYLCASSRYATLVHYNPEAFFGQGTRLTVV.